The next 17 T cell receptor beta chains were all read from a single sample in a study of CD8 T cell repertoires and HIV-1 epitope variants (dated by TCRdb to between 2020 and 2021). Their target antigens are unknown. The library was made by the immunoSEQ multiplex PCR assay. TCRdb limited this immuneACCESS table to in-frame rearrangements with V and J called. A share of clones is missing; checked studies link under half to unresolved V genes, and the rest is unexplained. The sample table lists more than 7,000 clones, 60% to 75% of them with a count of one. The ten largest clones represent around 42% of the sample. Sequenced input: cultured CD8+ T cells derived from PBMCs. These receptors were collected from a male donor with HIV.

This clone showed up just a few times. The chain combines TRBV11-2 with TRBJ1-1; a weak D match, TRBD1 (5 bases). V was pared by 8 bases and J by 3 bases, with 10 bases between. Germline loops: CDR1 SGHAT, CDR2 FQNNGV. The CDR3 is made up of 12 amino acids. CDR3 nucleotides: TGTGCCAGCTCCCCAGGGCACACTGAAGCTTTCTTT. It translates to CASSPGHTEAFF.

The chain links TRBV4-3 to TRBJ2-2; D uncertain. Germline-derived CDR1 and CDR2 are LGHNA and YSLEER. V shed 0 bases and J shed 7 bases, with 12 bases lying between them. The CDR3 has 15 residues. The CDR3 region has the DNA TGCGCCAGCAGCCAAGAGGGAACCCTTAACGGGGAGCTGTTTTTT. Its protein product is CASSQEGTLNGELFF.

The chain recombines TRBV15 with TRBJ2-1; no reliable D call. Trimming pared 1 base from V and 3 bases from J, leaving 10 bases between. Germline CDR1 reads LNHNV; CDR2 reads YYDKDF (reference sequence). CDR3 length: 15 amino acids. CDR3 DNA: TGTGCCACCAGCAGAGTAGGGATAGACTACAATGAGCAGTTCTTC. The encoded protein is CATSRVGIDYNEQFF.

The V call is TRBV15, the J call TRBJ2-1; 8 nucleotides match TRBD2. Trimming took 0 bases from V and 9 from J; bases not matched to a gene: 4. Germline V gene sequence: CDR1 LNHNV, CDR2 YYDKDF (reference sequence). The CDR3 covers 14 residues. Here the CDR3 DNA reads TGTGCCACCAGCAGAGATCGCGCGGGGGGTGAGCAGTTCTTC. Amino acid sequence: CATSRDRAGGEQFF.

The chain recombines TRBV27 with TRBJ2-7, with 9 positions matching TRBD1. The CDR3 is 16 amino acids. The germline V gene encodes CDR1 MNHEY and CDR2 SMNVEV (reference sequence). The junction had 9 bases not matched to a gene; V was cut back by 5 bases and J by 1 base. Here the CDR3 reads CASSPGSGTGSYEQYF. CDR3 sequence (DNA): TGTGCCAGCAGTCCGGGATCCGGGACAGGGTCCTACGAGCAGTACTTC.

This chain uses TRBV2 with TRBJ1-6; D is unclear. Deletions cut 8 bases from V and 7 bases from J, with 12 bases between. Germline-derived CDR1 and CDR2 are SNHLY and FYNNEI. The CDR3 covers 13 residues. The CDR3 DNA reads TGTGCCAGCCGGATGGGGTTAAATTCACCCCTCCACTTT. As protein: CASRMGLNSPLHF. Full variable domain (missing parts from reference TRBV2 and TRBJ1-6): EPEVTQTPSHQVTQMGQEVILRCVPISNHLYFYWYRQILGQKVEFLVSFYNNEISEKSEIFDDQFSVERPDGSNFTLKIRSTKLEDSAMYFCASRMGLNSPLHFGNGTRLTVT.

The chain uses TRBV9 and TRBJ1-1; D not certain. The V gene's germline CDR1 is SGDLS and CDR2 YYNGEE. V gave up 0 bases and J gave up 0 bases, with 6 bases separating them. The CDR3 contains 14 residues. CDR3 in DNA: TGTGCCAGCAGCGTAGAAGGTCTGAACACTGAAGCTTTCTTT. Protein sequence: CASSVEGLNTEAFF.

This clone has more than one count but fewer than ten. The chain recombines TRBV30 with TRBJ2-5; no clear D gene. The CDR3 contains 13 residues. Trimming pared 1 base from V and 5 bases from J, leaving 11 bases between. The germline V gene has CDR1 GTSNPN and CDR2 SVGIG (reference sequence). The CDR3 loop is CAWSEDQGETQYF. CDR3 bases: TGTGCCTGGAGTGAGGACCAAGGGGAGACCCAGTACTTC.

This clone was counted a few times. The chain joins TRBV25-1 to TRBJ1-3; unclear D gene. Trimming pared 4 bases from V and 7 bases from J, leaving 2 bases between. The CDR3 runs to 10 residues. Germline V gene lookup returns CDR1 MGHDK and CDR2 SYGVNS. The CDR3 DNA reads TGTGCCAGCAGTGCGAACACCATATATTTT. Translating gives CASSANTIYF.

The chain uses TRBV27 and TRBJ1-4, with D possibly matching TRBD1 (5 bases). V was cut by 6 bases and J by 4 bases, with 15 bases left in between. In germline, CDR1 is MNHEY, CDR2 SMNVEV (reference sequence). The CDR3 contains 15 residues. The CDR3 spells CASSRTGTHNEKLFF. In nucleotides, the CDR3 is TGTGCCAGCAGCCGTACCGGGACCCATAATGAAAAACTGTTTTTT. The whole variable domain, remainder taken from reference TRBV27 and TRBJ1-4, is EAQVTQNPRYLITVTGKKLTVTCSQNMNHEYMSWYRQDPGLGLRQIYYSMNVEVTDKGDVPEGYKVSRKEKRNFPLILESPSPNQTSLYFCASSRTGTHNEKLFFGSGTQLSVL.

Only one count was recorded for this clone. This chain connects TRBV6-1 to TRBJ1-2, with D tentatively TRBD1 (5 bases). From germline, CDR1 is MNHNS and CDR2 SASEGT. Trimming cost V 7 bases and J 8 bases, with 17 bases left between them. CDR3 length equals 13 residues. The CDR3 protein is CASKGPGLLGYTF. The CDR3 DNA sequence: TGTGCCAGCAAGGGTCCGGGACTCCTCGGCTACACCTTC.

Within the sample, this clone is large (0.1 to 1%). The chain has TRBV7-2 and TRBJ2-1; D unclear. The CDR3 covers 13 residues. CDR1 SGHTA and CDR2 FQGNSA come from the germline V gene. Trimming cost V 1 base and J 9 bases, with 10 bases left between them. The CDR3 reads CASSLDGASEQFF. The CDR3 DNA sequence: TGTGCCAGCAGCTTAGACGGTGCCAGTGAGCAGTTCTTC.

V gene TRBV4-3 combines with J gene TRBJ1-4, with 8 bases identical to TRBD1. The CDR3 consists of 15 residues. The J segment lost 8 bases and the V segment lost 3 bases, leaving 8 bases of the junction unmatched. Germline assignment: CDR1 LGHNA and CDR2 YSLEER. The CDR3: CASSQAGGAEEKLFF. The CDR3 nucleotides are TGCGCCAGCAGCCAGGCAGGGGGCGCCGAGGAAAAACTGTTTTTT.

J is TRBJ1-2 and V is TRBV21-1; the listed D gene, TRBD1, was not tested against the DNA. TRBV21-1 constitutes a pseudogene. The CDR3 consists of 12 residues. The CDR3 loop reads CASSKPLGLYTF. The CDR3, as DNA: TGTGCCAGCAGCAAACCCCTGGGCTTATACACCTTC.

This clone was seen only a few times. The genes are TRBV19 and TRBJ2-1; D is perhaps TRBD2 (6 bases). This CDR3 has 12 residues. The V gene lost 7 bases and the J gene lost 7 bases, with 11 bases spanning the gap. Germline CDR1 LNHDA, CDR2 SQIVND (reference sequence). The CDR3 loop reads CASTAGPNEQFF. The CDR3, as DNA: TGTGCCAGTACCGCGGGACCAAATGAGCAGTTCTTC.

The chain is built from TRBV18 and TRBJ2-5; possibly TRBD2 for D (5 bases). TRBJ2-7 matches the DNA end more closely, so the J call is doubtful. The CDR3 has 11 amino acids. Germline CDR1 is KGHSH and CDR2 is LQKENI. The CDR3 loop reads CASSIGSEQYF. As DNA, the CDR3 is TGTGCCAGCTCAATTGGGAGCGAGCAGTACTTC.

This clone was observed a few times. The chain links TRBV9 to TRBJ2-2; D might be TRBD2 (5 bases). Trimming took off 6 bases at V and 5 bases at J, with 11 bases between the two ends. The CDR3 is made up of 13 amino acids. The germline V gene has CDR1 SGDLS and CDR2 YYNGEE. CDR3 sequence (DNA): TGTGCCAGCACCCCCCGCGGGACCGGGGAGCTGTTTTTT. This gives the protein CASTPRGTGELFF.